This TCR beta chain is drawn from a study of shared clonotypes between healthy human individuals. Germline CDR1 is GTSNPN and CDR2 is SVGIG (reference sequence). V lost 3 bases to trimming and J lost 2 bases; unmatched junction nucleotides: 3. The CDR3 has 13 residues. Generated by immunoSEQ multiplex PCR, the TCRdb table keeps only in-frame clones and is missing some. The sample consists of millions of clones, around 96% of them appearing once. Details on this clone: What it binds is not known.

The naive CD8 population came from CD45RO-negative cells selected for CCR7, without terminally differentiated effector memory CD45RA+ cells. Study findings and constraints: Memory subsets had estimated richness that was generally smaller than that of naive subsets. Clonotype sharing across a few donors was observed for roughly 5% of naive CD4 clonotypes. The four-donor shared clonotypes exceeded non-shared clonotypes in generation probability, with non-shared ones scoring lower.

The rearrangement joins TRBV30 to TRBJ1-2; 7 bases match TRBD1. The sequenced sample was naive CD8+ T cells sorted from blood. The TCR sequence derives from a man between 18 and 35 years old in good health. The CDR3 loop is CAWREDRNYGYTF. The DNA for the CDR3 is TGTGCCTGGAGGGAGGACAGGAACTATGGCTACACCTTC.